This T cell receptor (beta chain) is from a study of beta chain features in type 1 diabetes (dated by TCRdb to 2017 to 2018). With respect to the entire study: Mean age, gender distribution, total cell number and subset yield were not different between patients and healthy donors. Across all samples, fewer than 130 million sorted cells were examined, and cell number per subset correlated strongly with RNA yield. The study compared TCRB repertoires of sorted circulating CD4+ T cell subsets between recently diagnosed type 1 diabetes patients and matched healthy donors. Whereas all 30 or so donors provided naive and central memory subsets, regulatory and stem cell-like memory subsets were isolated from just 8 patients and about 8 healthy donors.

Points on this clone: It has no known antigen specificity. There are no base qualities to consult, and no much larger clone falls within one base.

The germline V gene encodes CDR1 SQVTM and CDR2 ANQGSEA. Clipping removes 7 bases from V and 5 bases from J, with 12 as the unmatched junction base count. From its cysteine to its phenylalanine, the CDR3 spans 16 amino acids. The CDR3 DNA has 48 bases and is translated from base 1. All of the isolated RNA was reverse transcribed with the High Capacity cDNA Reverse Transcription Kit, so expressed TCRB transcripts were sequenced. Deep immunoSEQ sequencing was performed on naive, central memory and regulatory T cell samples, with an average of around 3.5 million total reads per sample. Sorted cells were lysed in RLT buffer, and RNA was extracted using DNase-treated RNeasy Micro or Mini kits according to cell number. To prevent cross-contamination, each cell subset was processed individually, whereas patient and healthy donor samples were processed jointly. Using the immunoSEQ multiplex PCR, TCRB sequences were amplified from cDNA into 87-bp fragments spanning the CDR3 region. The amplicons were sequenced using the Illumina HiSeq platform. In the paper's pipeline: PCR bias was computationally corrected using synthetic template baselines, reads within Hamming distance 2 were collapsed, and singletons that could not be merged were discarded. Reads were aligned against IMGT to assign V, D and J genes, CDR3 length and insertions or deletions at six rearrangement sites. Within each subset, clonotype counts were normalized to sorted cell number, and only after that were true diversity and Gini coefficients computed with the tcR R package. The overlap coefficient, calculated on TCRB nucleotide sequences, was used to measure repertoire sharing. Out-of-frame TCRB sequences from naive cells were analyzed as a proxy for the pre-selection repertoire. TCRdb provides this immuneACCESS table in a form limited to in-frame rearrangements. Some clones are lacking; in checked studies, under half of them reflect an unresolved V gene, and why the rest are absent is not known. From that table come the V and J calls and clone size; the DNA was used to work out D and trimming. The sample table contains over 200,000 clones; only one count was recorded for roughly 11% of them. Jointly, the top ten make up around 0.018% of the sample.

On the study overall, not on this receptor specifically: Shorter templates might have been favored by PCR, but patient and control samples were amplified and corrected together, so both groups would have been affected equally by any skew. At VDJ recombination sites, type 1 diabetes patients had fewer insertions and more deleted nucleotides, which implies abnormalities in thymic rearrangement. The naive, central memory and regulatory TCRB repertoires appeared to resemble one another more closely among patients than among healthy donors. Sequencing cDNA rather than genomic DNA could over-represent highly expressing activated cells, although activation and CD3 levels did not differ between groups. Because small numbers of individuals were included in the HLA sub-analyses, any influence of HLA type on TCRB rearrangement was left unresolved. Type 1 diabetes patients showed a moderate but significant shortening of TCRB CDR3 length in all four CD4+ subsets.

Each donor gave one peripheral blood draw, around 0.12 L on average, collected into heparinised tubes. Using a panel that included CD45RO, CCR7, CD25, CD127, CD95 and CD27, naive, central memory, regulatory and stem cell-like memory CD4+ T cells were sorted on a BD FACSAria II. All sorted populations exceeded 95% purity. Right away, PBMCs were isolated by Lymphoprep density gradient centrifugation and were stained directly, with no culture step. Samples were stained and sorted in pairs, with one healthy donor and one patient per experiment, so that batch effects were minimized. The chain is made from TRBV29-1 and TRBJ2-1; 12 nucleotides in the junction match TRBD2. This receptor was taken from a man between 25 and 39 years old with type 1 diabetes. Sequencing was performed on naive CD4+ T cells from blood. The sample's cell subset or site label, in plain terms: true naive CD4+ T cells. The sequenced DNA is TGCAGCGGGAGTGGTCCTAGCGGGGGGGTAAACAATGAGCAGTTCTTC. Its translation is CSGSGPSGGVNNEQFF.